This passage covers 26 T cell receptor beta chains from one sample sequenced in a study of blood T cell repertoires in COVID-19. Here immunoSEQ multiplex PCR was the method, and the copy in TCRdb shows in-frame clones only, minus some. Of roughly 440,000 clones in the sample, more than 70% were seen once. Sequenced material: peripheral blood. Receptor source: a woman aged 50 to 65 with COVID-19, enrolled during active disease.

The CDR3 DNA reads TGTGCCAGCAGCACTTTAGGGCTAGCGGGGGGGGCAGATACGCAGTATTTT. It translates to CASSTLGLAGGADTQYF. The V call is TRBV5-4, the J call TRBJ2-3; 12 bases align to TRBD2. The germline gives CDR1 SGHNT, CDR2 YYREEE (reference sequence). Trimming at V came to 4 bases and at J to 4 bases, leaving 10 bases not matched to a gene. The CDR3 totals 17 residues.

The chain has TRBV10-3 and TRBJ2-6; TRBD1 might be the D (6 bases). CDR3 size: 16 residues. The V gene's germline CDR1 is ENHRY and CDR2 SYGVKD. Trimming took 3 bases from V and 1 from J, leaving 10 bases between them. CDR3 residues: CAISDPQGSGANVLTF. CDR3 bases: TGTGCCATCAGTGATCCTCAGGGGTCTGGGGCCAACGTCCTGACTTTC.

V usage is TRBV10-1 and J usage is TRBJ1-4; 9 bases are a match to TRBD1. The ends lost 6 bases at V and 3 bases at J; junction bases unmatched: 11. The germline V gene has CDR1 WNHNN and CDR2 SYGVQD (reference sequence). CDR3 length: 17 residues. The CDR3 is CASSPRTGESANEKLFF. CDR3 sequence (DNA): TGCGCCAGCAGCCCCCGGACAGGGGAGTCAGCTAATGAAAAACTGTTTTTT.

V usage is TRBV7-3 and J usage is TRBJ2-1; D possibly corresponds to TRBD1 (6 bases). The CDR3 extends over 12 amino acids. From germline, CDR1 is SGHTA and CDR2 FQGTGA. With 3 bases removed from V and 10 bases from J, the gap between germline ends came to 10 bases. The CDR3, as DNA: TGTGCCAGCAGCTTGAATCAGGGGGAGCAGTTCTTC. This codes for CASSLNQGEQFF.

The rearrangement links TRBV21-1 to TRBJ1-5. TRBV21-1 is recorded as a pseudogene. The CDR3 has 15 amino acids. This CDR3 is CASSLHPWQRQPQHF. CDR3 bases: TGTGCCAGCAGCCTCCACCCTTGGCAGCGTCAGCCCCAGCATTTT.

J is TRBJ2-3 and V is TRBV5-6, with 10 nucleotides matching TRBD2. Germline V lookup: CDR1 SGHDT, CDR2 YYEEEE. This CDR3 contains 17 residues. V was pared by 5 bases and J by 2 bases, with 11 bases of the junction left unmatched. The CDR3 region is CASSRGTGTSVTDTQYF. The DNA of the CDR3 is TGTGCCAGCAGTCGAGGGACCGGGACTAGCGTCACAGATACGCAGTATTTT.

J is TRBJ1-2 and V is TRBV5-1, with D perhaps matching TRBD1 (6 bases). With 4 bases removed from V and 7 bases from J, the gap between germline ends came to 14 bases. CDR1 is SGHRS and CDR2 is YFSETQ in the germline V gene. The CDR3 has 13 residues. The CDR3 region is CASSGGGAGGYTF. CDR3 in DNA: TGCGCCAGCAGCGGTGGGGGCGCGGGTGGCTACACCTTC.

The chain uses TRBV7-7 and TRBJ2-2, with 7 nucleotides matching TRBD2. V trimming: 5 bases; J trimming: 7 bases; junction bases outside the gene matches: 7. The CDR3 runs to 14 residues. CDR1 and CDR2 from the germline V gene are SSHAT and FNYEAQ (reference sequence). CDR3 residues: CASSPAGDGGELFF. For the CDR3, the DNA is TGTGCCAGCAGCCCTGCGGGAGATGGCGGGGAGCTGTTTTTT.

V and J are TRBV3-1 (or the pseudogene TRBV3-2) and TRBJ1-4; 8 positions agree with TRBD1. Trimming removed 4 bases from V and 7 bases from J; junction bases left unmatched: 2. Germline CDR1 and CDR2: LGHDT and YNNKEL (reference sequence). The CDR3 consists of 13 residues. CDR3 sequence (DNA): TGTGCCAGCAGCCGGCAGGGGGCTGAAAAACTGTTTTTT. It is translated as CASSRQGAEKLFF.

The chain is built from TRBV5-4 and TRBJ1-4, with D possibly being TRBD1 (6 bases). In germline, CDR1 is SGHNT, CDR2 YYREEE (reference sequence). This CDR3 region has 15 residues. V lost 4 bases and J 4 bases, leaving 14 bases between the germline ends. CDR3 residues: CASSPGEADNEKLFF. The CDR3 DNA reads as TGTGCCAGCAGCCCAGGGGAAGCGGATAATGAAAAACTGTTTTTT.

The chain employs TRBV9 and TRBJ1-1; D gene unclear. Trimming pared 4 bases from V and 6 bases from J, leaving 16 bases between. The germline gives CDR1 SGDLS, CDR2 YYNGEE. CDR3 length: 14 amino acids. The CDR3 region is CASSPIPGGPEAFF. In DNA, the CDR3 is TGTGCCAGCAGCCCGATCCCAGGTGGGCCTGAAGCTTTCTTT.

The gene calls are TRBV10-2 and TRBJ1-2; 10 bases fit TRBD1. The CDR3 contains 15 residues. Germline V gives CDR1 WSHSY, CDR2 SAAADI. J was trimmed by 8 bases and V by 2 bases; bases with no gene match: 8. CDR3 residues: CASSETGTGVWGYTF. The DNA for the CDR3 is TGCGCCAGCAGTGAGACCGGGACAGGGGTTTGGGGCTACACCTTC.

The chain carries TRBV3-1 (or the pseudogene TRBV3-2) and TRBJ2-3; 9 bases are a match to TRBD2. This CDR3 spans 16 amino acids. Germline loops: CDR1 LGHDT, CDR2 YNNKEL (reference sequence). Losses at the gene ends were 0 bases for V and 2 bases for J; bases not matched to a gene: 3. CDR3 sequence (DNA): TGTGCCAGCAGCCAAGACCCTAGCGGGGACACAGATACGCAGTATTTT. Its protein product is CASSQDPSGDTDTQYF.

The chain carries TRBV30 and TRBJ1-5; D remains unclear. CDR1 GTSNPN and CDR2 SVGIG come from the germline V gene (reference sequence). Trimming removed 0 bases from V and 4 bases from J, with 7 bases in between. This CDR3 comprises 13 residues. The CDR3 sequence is CAWSVQSNQPQHF. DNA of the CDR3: TGTGCCTGGAGTGTACAAAGTAATCAGCCCCAGCATTTT.

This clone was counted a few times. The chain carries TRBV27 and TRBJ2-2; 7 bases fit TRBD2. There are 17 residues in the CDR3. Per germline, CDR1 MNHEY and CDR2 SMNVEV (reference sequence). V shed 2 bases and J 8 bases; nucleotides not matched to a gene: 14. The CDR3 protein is CASSLQGIRGDWGELFF. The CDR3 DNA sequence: TGTGCCAGCAGTTTACAGGGCATACGGGGGGATTGGGGGGAGCTGTTTTTT.

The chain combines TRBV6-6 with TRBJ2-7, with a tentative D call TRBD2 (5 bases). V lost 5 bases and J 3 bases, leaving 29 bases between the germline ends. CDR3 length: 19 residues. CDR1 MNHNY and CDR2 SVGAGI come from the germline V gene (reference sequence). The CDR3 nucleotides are TGTGCCAGCAGTCGCCCGAGAAGCGGCGCCGGGATTTGGATCTACGAGCAGTACTTC. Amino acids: CASSRPRSGAGIWIYEQYF.

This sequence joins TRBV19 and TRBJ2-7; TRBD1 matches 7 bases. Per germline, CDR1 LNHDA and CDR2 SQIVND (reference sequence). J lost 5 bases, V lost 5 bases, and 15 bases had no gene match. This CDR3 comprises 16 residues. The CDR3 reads CASSGRDSSSRDEQYF. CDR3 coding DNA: TGTGCCAGTAGTGGTCGGGACAGTTCCTCGAGGGACGAGCAGTACTTC.

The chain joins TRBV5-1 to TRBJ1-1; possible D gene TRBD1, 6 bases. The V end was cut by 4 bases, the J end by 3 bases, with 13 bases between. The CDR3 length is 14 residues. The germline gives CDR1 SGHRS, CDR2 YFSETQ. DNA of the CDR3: TGCGCCAGCAGCACGAGAGGGGGGGACACTGAAGCTTTCTTT. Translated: CASSTRGGDTEAFF.

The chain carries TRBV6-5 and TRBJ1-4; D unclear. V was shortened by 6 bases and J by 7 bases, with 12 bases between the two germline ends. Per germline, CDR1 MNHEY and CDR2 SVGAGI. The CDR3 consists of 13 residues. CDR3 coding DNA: TGTGCCAGCAGCACTTCCCCGGGTGAAAAACTGTTTTTT. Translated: CASSTSPGEKLFF.

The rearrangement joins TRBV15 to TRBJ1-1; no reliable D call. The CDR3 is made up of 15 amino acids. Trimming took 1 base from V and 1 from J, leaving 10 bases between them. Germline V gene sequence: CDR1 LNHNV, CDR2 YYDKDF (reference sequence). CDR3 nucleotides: TGTGCCACCAGCAGAGTCCGGGAGAGGAACACTGAAGCTTTCTTT. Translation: CATSRVRERNTEAFF.

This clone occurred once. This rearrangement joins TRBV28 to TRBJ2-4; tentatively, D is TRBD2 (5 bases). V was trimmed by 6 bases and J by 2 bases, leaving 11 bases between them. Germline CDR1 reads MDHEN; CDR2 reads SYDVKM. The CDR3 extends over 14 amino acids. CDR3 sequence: CASRPSGTKNIQYF. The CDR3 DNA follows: TGTGCCAGCAGACCTTCGGGGACCAAAAACATTCAGTACTTC. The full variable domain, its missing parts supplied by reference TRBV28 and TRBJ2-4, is DVKVTQSSRYLVKRTGEKVFLECVQDMDHENMFWYRQDPGLGLRLIYFSYDVKMKEKGDIPEGYSVSREKKERFSLILESASTNQTSMYLCASRPSGTKNIQYFGAGTRLSVL.

The CDR3 DNA sequence: TGTGCCAGCAATCCGGACATAATTAACTATGGCTACACCTTC. Amino acids: CASNPDIINYGYTF. This chain links TRBV2 with TRBJ1-2; weak D call: TRBD1 (5 bases). The V gene lost 7 bases and the J gene lost 1 base, with 13 bases spanning the gap. Per the germline V gene, CDR1 is SNHLY and CDR2 is FYNNEI. The CDR3 has 14 amino acids.

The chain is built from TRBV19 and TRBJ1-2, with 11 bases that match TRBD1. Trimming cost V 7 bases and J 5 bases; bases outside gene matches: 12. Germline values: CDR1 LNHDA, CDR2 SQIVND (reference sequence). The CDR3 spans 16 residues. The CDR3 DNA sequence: TGTGCCAGTACCCCCCCCGGGGACAGGGGGTGGTATGGCTACACCTTC. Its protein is CASTPPGDRGWYGYTF.

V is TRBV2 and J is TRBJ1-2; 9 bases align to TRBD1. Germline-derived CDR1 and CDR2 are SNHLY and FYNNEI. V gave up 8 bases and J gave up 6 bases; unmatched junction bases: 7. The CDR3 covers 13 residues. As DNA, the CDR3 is TGTGCCAGCTCACTGGGGGACAGGGATGGCTACACCTTC. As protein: CASSLGDRDGYTF.

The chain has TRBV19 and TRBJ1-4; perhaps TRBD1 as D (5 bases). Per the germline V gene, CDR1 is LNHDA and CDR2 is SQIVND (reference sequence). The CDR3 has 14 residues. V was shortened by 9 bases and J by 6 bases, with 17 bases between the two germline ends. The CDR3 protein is CASDMGGRHEKLFF. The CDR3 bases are TGTGCCAGCGATATGGGGGGGAGGCATGAAAAACTGTTTTTT.

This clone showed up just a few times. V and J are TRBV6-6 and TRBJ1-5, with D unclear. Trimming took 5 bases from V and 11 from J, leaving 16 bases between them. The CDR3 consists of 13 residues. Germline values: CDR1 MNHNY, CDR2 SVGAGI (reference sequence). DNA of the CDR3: TGTGCCAGCAGTCCGGGATCCGGGTTGTCCCAGCATTTT. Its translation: CASSPGSGLSQHF.